The subject of this entry is one TCR beta chain. Its cognate antigen is unknown. cDNA serving as the sequencing template came from extracted, reverse transcribed RNA. Repertoires were generated with immunoSEQ multiplex PCR, while TCRdb's copy carries only in-frame clones and drops some. The data hold around 250,000 clones, with 67% observed a single time. These data are taken from a study of CD8+ T cells in alopecia areata. Study details: After 6 to 18 months of tofacitinib, follow-up continued 6 months off drug.

Germline V gene sequence: CDR1 LNHDA, CDR2 SQIVND (reference sequence). V was shortened by 5 bases and J by 0 bases, with 5 bases between the two germline ends. The CDR3 spans 13 residues. Samples from alopecia areata patients were lesional scalp punch biopsies and peripheral blood. Overall study findings and caveats: Higher clonality than in normal scalp was seen in lesional scalp, especially alopecia totalis/universalis.

The V gene is TRBV19, the J gene TRBJ1-5; D ambiguous. This clonotype was obtained from a human donor with alopecia areata. This material consisted of CD4+ T cells sorted from blood, taken at week 0. For the CDR3, the DNA is TGTGCCAGTAGTGCCTATAGCAATCAGCCCCAGCATTTT. Its translation is CASSAYSNQPQHF.